This T cell receptor (beta chain) appears in the sequencing data of a study of T cell repertoires in cytomegalovirus infection. Regarding the study as a whole: There were carriers of CMV plus the relevant HLA, and cumulative public TCR beta family frequency identified them.

The table lists this clonotype with a few counts. Its antigen is currently unknown. TCRdb itself ran the reads through MiXCR, one entry per CDR3 protein. The sample contains 490,000 or so distinct CDR3 sequences, 11% of which appear only once. Germline V gives CDR1 SGHRS, CDR2 YFSETQ. The V and J ends lost 4 bases and 2 bases, in that order; junction bases with no gene match: 10. The CDR3 spans 16 residues. The genes are TRBV5-1 and TRBJ2-7; TRBD1 matches 9 bases. Sample: PBMCs. The sequence was collected from a human donor in good health (CMV status not recorded). Some clones in this sample may be carry-over from other donors' samples. This chain's CDR3 is CASSPTGGRGAYEQYF. The CDR3 DNA follows: TGCGCCAGCAGCCCAACAGGGGGCAGGGGCGCCTACGAGCAGTACTTC.